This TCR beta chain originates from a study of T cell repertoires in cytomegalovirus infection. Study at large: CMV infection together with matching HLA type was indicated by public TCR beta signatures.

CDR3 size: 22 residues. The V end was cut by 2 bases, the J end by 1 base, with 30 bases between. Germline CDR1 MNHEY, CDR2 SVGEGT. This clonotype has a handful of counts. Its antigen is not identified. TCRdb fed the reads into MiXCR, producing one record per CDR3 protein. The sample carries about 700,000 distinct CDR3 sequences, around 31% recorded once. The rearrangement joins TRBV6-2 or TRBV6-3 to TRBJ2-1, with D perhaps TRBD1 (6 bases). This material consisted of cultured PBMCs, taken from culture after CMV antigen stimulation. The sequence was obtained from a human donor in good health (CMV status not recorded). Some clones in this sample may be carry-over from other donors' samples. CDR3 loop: CASSYPHRVSINRVRSYNEQFF. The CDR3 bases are TGTGCCAGCAGTTACCCCCACAGGGTTTCGATAAATCGTGTAAGGTCCTACAATGAGCAGTTCTTC.